The sequence of this TCR beta chain was determined in a study of T cell responses to AZD1222 COVID-19 vaccine. The method was immunoSEQ multiplex PCR; TCRdb's version includes in-frame clones alone and lacks a portion of them. The sample shows some 83,000 clones, about 89% of them seen only once. The CDR3 is made up of 16 amino acids. V trimming: 5 bases; J trimming: 1 base; junction bases outside the gene matches: 8. Germline CDR1 reads SGHKS; CDR2 reads YYEKEE (reference sequence). This clone was observed once. This material consisted of peripheral blood, taken 28 days after the second AZD1222 dose. The TCR originated in an adult who received the AZD1222 COVID-19 vaccine. This chain connects TRBV5-5 to TRBJ2-7, with 11 bases fitting TRBD1. The CDR3 here is CASRQPGTGGSYEQYF. CDR3 nucleotides: TGTGCCAGCAGACAACCCGGGACAGGGGGTTCCTACGAGCAGTACTTC. Drawing the rest from reference TRBV5-5 and TRBJ2-7, the complete variable domain is DAGVTQSPTHLIKTRGQQVTLRCSPISGHKSVSWYQQVLGQGPQFIFQYYEKEERGRGNFPDRFSARQFPNYSSELNVNALLLGDSALYLCASRQPGTGGSYEQYFGPGTRLTVT.